What follows describes a single T cell receptor beta chain. This sample was taken from a study of CD8 T cells in Susac syndrome. RNA was extracted with the RNeasy kit, and a quantity of roughly 0.5 to 1 ug was reverse transcribed using random hexamers. TCRdb re-called the immunoSEQ multiplex PCR reads with MiXCR, one entry per CDR3 protein. The sample has under 150,000 distinct CDR3 sequences, 90% to 95% seen once; the top ten hold roughly 0.29%. The junction had 14 bases not matched to a gene; V was cut back by 5 bases and J by 4 bases. This CDR3 region has 16 residues. Per germline, CDR1 LGHDT and CDR2 YNNKEL (reference sequence).

This receptor was identified in a human donor in good health. The sequencing input was CD8+ T cells from PBMCs. The V and J genes are TRBV3-1 and TRBJ2-7, with TRBD2 identical over 7 bases. The CDR3 coding sequence is TGTGCCAGCAGCGAAAGAGGTCGGACTAGGCTATACGAGCAGTACTTC. It codes for CASSERGRTRLYEQYF.